This T cell receptor (beta chain) was documented in a study of human T cells and chemical hapten exposure. Findings of the study overall: The count of PT1 expanded TCRs correlated positively with patch test score.

Described time point: pre-sensitization, week 0. Treatment reported: therapeutic diphenylcyclopropenone sensitization with weekly scalp DPC. This clonotype was observed a handful of times. Its antigen is unidentified. The CDR3 has 14 amino acids. The germline CDR1 and CDR2 sequences are SEHNR and FQNEAQ (reference sequence). Trimming cost V 1 base and J 4 bases, with 8 bases left between them. TCRdb passed the RACE reads through MiXCR, listing each CDR3 protein once. The repertoire consists of roughly 260,000 distinct CDR3 sequences, with approximately 8.6% occurring once and the leading ten covering 2% to 2.5%.

The sequence came from a woman aged 35 to 49 with alopecia areata. Some clones in this sample may be carry-over from other donors' samples. V usage is TRBV7-9 and J usage is TRBJ1-3, with D unclear. This specimen was whole blood, taken in connection with sensitization to the hapten diphenylcyclopropenone (DPC). The CDR3: CASSLGRIGNTIYF. CDR3 nucleotide sequence: TGTGCCAGCAGCTTAGGCCGGATAGGAAACACCATATATTTT.